Shown below are 14 T cell receptor beta chains from a single sample sequenced in a study of blood T cell repertoires in COVID-19. Sequencing used immunoSEQ multiplex PCR; TCRdb keeps in-frame clones, though not all of them. Among approximately 200,000 clones listed, roughly nine tenths were seen once. The sequencing input was peripheral blood. These receptors came from a man younger than 45 with acute or convalescent COVID-19.

This rearrangement joins TRBV29-1 to TRBJ1-2; TRBD1 is a possible D gene (5 bases). In germline, CDR1 is SQVTM, CDR2 ANQGSEA. The CDR3 spans 12 residues. V gave up 7 bases and J gave up 10 bases, with 19 bases separating them. CDR3 region: CSGNTQRGSYTF. In nucleotides, the CDR3 is TGCAGCGGAAACACCCAAAGGGGTTCCTACACCTTC.

The chain employs TRBV2 and TRBJ1-1; 9 bases match TRBD1. The CDR3 is 16 amino acids. Germline trimming cut 8 bases from V and 8 bases from J; bases unmatched to any gene: 18. CDR1 is SNHLY and CDR2 is FYNNEI in the germline V gene. The CDR3 region is CASVPQGARVRAEAFF. CDR3 DNA sequence: TGTGCCAGCGTACCACAGGGGGCTAGGGTGAGGGCCGAAGCTTTCTTT.

V usage is TRBV30 and J usage is TRBJ2-2, with TRBD2 matching over 7 bases. J lost 3 bases, V lost 0 bases, and 7 bases had no gene match. This CDR3 comprises 16 residues. Germline-derived CDR1 and CDR2 are GTSNPN and SVGIG (reference sequence). DNA of the CDR3: TGTGCCTGGAGTGTACGGGGTAGCGGGTACACCGGGGAGCTGTTTTTT. As protein: CAWSVRGSGYTGELFF.

This clone occurred once. The junction and the germline gene differ at one end; a read error may be behind it. This chain connects TRBV20-1 to TRBJ2-5, with TRBD1 identical over 7 bases. The CDR3 extends over 10 amino acids. CDR1 and CDR2 (germline): DFQATT, SNEGSKA (reference sequence). The CDR3 spells CSASDRVFDF. The CDR3 DNA follows: TGCAGTGCTAGCGACAGGGTATTCGACTTC.

V and J are TRBV6-1 and TRBJ2-7; no definite D call. V was pared by 2 bases and J by 6 bases, with 11 bases between. This CDR3 region has 13 residues. Looked up from germline, CDR1 is MNHNS and CDR2 is SASEGT. The CDR3 sequence: CASSEFISGEQYF. The CDR3 DNA follows: TGTGCCAGCAGTGAATTTATTTCGGGCGAGCAGTACTTC.

V usage is TRBV9 and J usage is TRBJ2-2; 7 bases are a match to TRBD2. V shed 0 bases, J shed 0 bases, and the junction held 5 bases outside the gene matches. This CDR3 is 17 amino acids long. CDR1 is SGDLS, CDR2 YYNGEE, per germline. The CDR3 coding sequence is TGTGCCAGCAGCGTAGACTGGGGGGGACCGAACACCGGGGAGCTGTTTTTT. This translates into CASSVDWGGPNTGELFF.

Of note for this clone: The same CDR3 can be traced to other DNA sequences in this sample. J is TRBJ1-5 and V is TRBV5-1; D uncertain. The germline CDR1 and CDR2 sequences are SGHRS and YFSETQ. This CDR3 spans 14 amino acids. Trimming left V 2 bases short and J 4 bases short, with 10 bases between. The CDR3 DNA follows: TGCGCCAGCAGCTTCGGAGGTTGGAATCAGCCCCAGCATTTT. Translation gives CASSFGGWNQPQHF. The whole variable domain, filled in from reference TRBV5-1 and TRBJ1-5, reads KAGVTQTPRYLIKTRGQQVTLSCSPISGHRSVSWYQQTPGQGLQFLFEYFSETQRNKGNFPGRFSGRQFSNSRSEMNVSTLELGDSALYLCASSFGGWNQPQHFGDGTRLSIL.

The CDR3 DNA is TGTGCCAGTTACGGGCAGGGGGGAGGTCAGCCCCAGCATTTT. Its translation is CASYGQGGGQPQHF. V usage is TRBV19 and J usage is TRBJ1-5, with 7 bases lining up with TRBD1. CDR3 length equals 14 residues. Germline V gene lookup returns CDR1 LNHDA and CDR2 SQIVND (reference sequence). Trimming took 8 bases from V and 6 from J; bases not matched to a gene: 10.

The J gene is TRBJ2-7, the V gene TRBV10-1; D is possibly TRBD2 (5 bases). The CDR3 is 11 residues long. Germline assignment: CDR1 WNHNN and CDR2 SYGVQD (reference sequence). Trimming removed 5 bases from V and 5 bases from J, with 7 bases in between. CDR3 nucleotide sequence: TGCGCCAGCAGTAACGGGGACGAGCAGTACTTC. Residues: CASSNGDEQYF.

This rearrangement joins TRBV11-2 to TRBJ1-2; 8 bases match TRBD1. The CDR3 contains 15 residues. In germline, CDR1 is SGHAT, CDR2 FQNNGV. V shed 5 bases, J shed 4 bases, and the junction held 9 bases outside the gene matches. CDR3 region: CASSPNRDRFYGYTF. CDR3 DNA sequence: TGTGCCAGCAGCCCAAACAGGGACAGGTTCTATGGCTACACCTTC.

The V gene is TRBV3-1 (or the pseudogene TRBV3-2), the J gene TRBJ1-6; D is unresolved. The CDR3 length is 15 residues. Per germline, CDR1 LGHDT and CDR2 YNNKEL (reference sequence). Trimming removed 1 base at V and 2 bases at J, with 6 bases between. DNA of the CDR3: TGTGCCAGCAGCCAAGCCAGGACCTATAATTCACCCCTCCACTTT. This encodes CASSQARTYNSPLHF.

This clone was seen just once. The genes are TRBV18 and TRBJ1-3, with TRBD1 identical over 12 bases. The ends lost 4 bases at V and 0 bases at J; junction bases unmatched: 4. This CDR3 is 17 amino acids long. From germline, CDR1 is KGHSH and CDR2 LQKENI. CDR3 sequence: CASSQPGQGASGNTIYF. CDR3 sequence (DNA): TGTGCCAGCTCACAGCCGGGACAGGGGGCCTCTGGAAACACCATATATTTT.

The chain links TRBV6-5 to TRBJ1-3; 8 bases match TRBD1. Losses at the gene ends were 2 bases for V and 0 bases for J; bases not matched to a gene: 3. Germline lookup yields CDR1 MNHEY and CDR2 SVGAGI. CDR3 length: 16 residues. CDR3 region: CASSYGQGSSGNTIYF. The CDR3 bases are TGTGCCAGCAGTTACGGACAGGGCAGCTCTGGAAACACCATATATTTT.

The chain links TRBV4-1 to TRBJ2-4; the match to TRBD2 covers 7 bases. Germline CDR1 is MGHRA and CDR2 is YSYEKL. The J segment lost 0 bases and the V segment lost 0 bases, leaving 2 bases of the junction unmatched. The CDR3 loop spans 16 amino acids. The CDR3, as DNA: TGCGCCAGCAGCCAAGATCCGGGGGGAGCCAAAAACATTCAGTACTTC. Its translation: CASSQDPGGAKNIQYF.